The rows below give T cell receptor beta chains drawn from one sample of a study of T cell changes during pregnancy in multiple sclerosis. The protocol was immunoSEQ multiplex PCR, while the TCRdb copy is restricted to in-frame clones and leaves out a portion. The table includes roughly 40,000 clones, around nine tenths detected once. Here the sequenced sample was CD4+ T cells from peripheral blood mononuclear cells, taken in the first trimester of pregnancy. The source is a female donor in good health, enrolled as a control in a pregnancy study. CDR3s include the opening cysteine and the closing phenylalanine or tryptophan. A D gene is named only where the DNA matches it firmly. Size values are once, few and many counts, or a class for expanded clones, and some rows have none.

v_gene	abundance	j_gene	d_gene	CDR3aa	CDR3nt
TRBV10-3	NA	TRBJ1-5	TRBD1	CAIRDRPNQPQHF	TGTGCCATCCGGGACAGGCCTAATCAGCCCCAGCATTTT
TRBV7-9	medium-sized	TRBJ1-2	TRBD1	CASSSRDRGPLGF	TGTGCCAGCAGCTCCCGGGACAGGGGGCCCCTGGGCTTC
TRBV5-6	NA	TRBJ1-6	NA	CASKPSGRSSYNSPLHF	TGTGCCAGTAAACCTTCCGGCCGGAGCTCCTATAATTCACCCCTCCACTTT
TRBV18	NA	TRBJ2-7	NA	CASSPPRQGTYEQYF	TGTGCCAGCTCACCACCCCGTCAGGGGACCTACGAGCAGTACTTC
TRBV5-6	NA	TRBJ2-1	TRBD1	CASSQGQYNEQFF	TGTGCCAGCAGCCAGGGACAGTACAATGAGCAGTTCTTC
TRBV9	NA	TRBJ2-5	NA	CASSPMGGPLETQYF	TGTGCCAGCAGCCCGATGGGAGGTCCCCTGGAGACCCAGTACTTC
TRBV9	NA	TRBJ1-1	NA	CASSVAGAREAFF	TGTGCCAGCAGCGTAGCTGGGGCGCGTGAAGCTTTCTTT
TRBV19	NA	TRBJ2-3	NA	CASSYGRITDTQYF	TGTGCCAGTAGTTACGGCAGGATCACAGATACGCAGTATTTT
TRBV21-1	once	TRBJ1-1	NA	CASSKGGRLSRDRTLEAFF	TGTGCCAGCAGCAAAGGGGGCCGCCTATCCCGGGACAGAACTCTTGAAGCTTTCTTT
TRBV7-6	once	TRBJ2-7	TRBD1	CASSPGTGGLGEQYF	TGTGCCAGCAGCCCCGGGACAGGGGGCTTGGGCGAGCAGTACTTC
TRBV30	NA	TRBJ2-1	TRBD1	CAWSARQGVLTNLAYNEQFF	TGTGCCTGGAGTGCAAGACAGGGGGTTTTGACCAATTTGGCCTACAATGAGCAGTTCTTC
TRBV20-1	NA	TRBJ1-2	NA	CSAGGEGGYTF	TGCAGTGCGGGGGGGGAAGGTGGCTACACCTTC
TRBV5-6	once	TRBJ1-3	NA	CASARGDVGNTIYF	TGTGCCAGCGCCAGGGGCGACGTTGGAAACACCATATATTTT
TRBV7-2	NA	TRBJ1-4	NA	CASSPDRGEKLFF	TGTGCCAGCAGCCCTGATCGGGGGGAAAAACTGTTTTTT
TRBV7-3	NA	TRBJ2-1	NA	CASSRQGRVAVNEQFF	TGTGCCAGCAGCCGCCAGGGACGGGTAGCGGTGAATGAGCAGTTCTTC
TRBV6-1	once	TRBJ2-7	NA	CASSMRGRSSYEQYF	TGTGCCAGCAGCATGAGAGGTCGGAGCTCCTACGAGCAGTACTTC
TRBV7-8	NA	TRBJ1-1	NA	CASSSTSRGTIGTEAFF	TGTGCCAGCAGCTCAACGTCCAGGGGAACGATAGGCACTGAAGCTTTCTTT
TRBV6-5	NA	TRBJ1-1	TRBD1	CASSYRGPGTEAFF	TGTGCCAGCAGTTATAGGGGGCCCGGCACTGAAGCTTTCTTT
TRBV7-9	NA	TRBJ1-1	NA	CASSLSTGRPFF	TGTGCCAGCAGCTTAAGTACAGGACGGCCTTTCTTT
TRBV28	NA	TRBJ2-1	NA	CASLSYNEQFF	TGTGCCAGCCTATCATACAATGAGCAGTTCTTC
TRBV5-8	once	TRBJ2-7	NA	CASSRGAGVSSYEQYF	TGTGCCAGCAGCCGGGGGGCAGGCGTTTCATCCTACGAGCAGTACTTC
TRBV18	few	TRBJ2-5	TRBD2	CASSPGLAGYQETQYF	TGTGCCAGCTCACCGGGACTAGCGGGGTACCAAGAGACCCAGTACTTC
TRBV11-2	NA	TRBJ1-3	TRBD1	CASSPGQGKEGGNTIYF	TGTGCCAGCAGCCCCGGACAGGGGAAAGAAGGTGGAAACACCATATATTTT
TRBV27	NA	TRBJ2-6	NA	CASSPSLALGANVLTF	TGTGCCAGCAGTCCCTCACTTGCCCTGGGGGCCAACGTCCTGACTTTC
TRBV7-2	NA	TRBJ1-2	TRBD1	CASSPDRGQGYTF	TGTGCCAGCAGCCCGGACAGGGGGCAAGGCTACACCTTC
TRBV6-1	NA	TRBJ2-1	NA	CASSQTDSSYNEQFF	TGTGCCAGCAGTCAAACAGATAGCTCCTACAATGAGCAGTTCTTC
TRBV6-5	NA	TRBJ1-2	NA	CASSYKGAATGYTF	TGTGCCAGCAGTTACAAAGGGGCGGCAACTGGCTACACCTTC
TRBV28	NA	TRBJ2-3	TRBD1	CASSYQQGADTQYF	TGTGCCAGCAGTTACCAACAGGGGGCAGATACGCAGTATTTT
TRBV19	NA	TRBJ1-2	TRBD1	CASSSERTGGRGGYTF	TGTGCCAGTAGTAGCGAGCGGACAGGGGGCAGAGGTGGCTACACCTTC
TRBV28	NA	TRBJ2-4	TRBD1	CASSPQDRDINIQYF	TGTGCCAGCAGTCCCCAGGACAGGGACATAAACATTCAGTACTTC
TRBV7-2	NA	TRBJ1-2	NA	CASSLGQNYGYTF	TGTGCCAGCAGCTTAGGGCAGAACTATGGCTACACCTTC
TRBV11-2	NA	TRBJ1-1	NA	CASSLQGRVAFF	TGTGCCAGCAGTTTACAGGGTCGGGTAGCTTTCTTT
TRBV6-1	NA	TRBJ1-3	NA	CASSTTALPQDTIYF	TGTGCCAGCAGTACGACAGCGCTCCCACAGGACACCATATATTTT
TRBV6-5	once	TRBJ2-7	TRBD1	CASRPGQGAWEQYF	TGTGCCAGCAGACCCGGACAGGGGGCTTGGGAGCAGTACTTC
TRBV7-3	NA	TRBJ2-1	NA	CASSLSQATYNEQFF	TGTGCCAGCAGCTTATCACAGGCCACCTACAATGAGCAGTTCTTC
TRBV7-9	NA	TRBJ2-3	TRBD2	CASSSGLAGRVDTQYF	TGTGCCAGCAGCTCCGGACTAGCGGGGAGAGTTGATACGCAGTATTTT
TRBV28	NA	TRBJ2-3	NA	CASGETGQSSADTQYF	TGTGCCAGCGGGGAGACCGGACAGTCGTCTGCCGATACGCAGTATTTT
TRBV7-9	NA	TRBJ1-3	NA	CATPRGGAASGNTIYF	TGTGCCACCCCCCGCGGGGGGGCTGCTTCTGGAAACACCATATATTTT
TRBV7-9	NA	TRBJ1-4	NA	CASSLRPPGRSNEKLFF	TGTGCCAGCAGCTTAAGACCCCCGGGGAGAAGTAATGAAAAACTGTTTTTT
TRBV7-9	NA	TRBJ1-4	TRBD1	CASTRVDRAVKLFF	TGCGCCAGTACCCGGGTGGACAGGGCGGTCAAACTGTTTTTT
TRBV19	NA	TRBJ1-2	NA	CASTPVQGRGYTF	TGTGCCAGTACCCCCGTCCAGGGTAGGGGCTACACCTTC
TRBV6-1	once	TRBJ1-2	NA	CASTLTDLYGYTF	TGTGCCAGCACCCTCACAGATCTTTATGGCTACACCTTC
TRBV5-1	NA	TRBJ1-2	NA	CASSPGDGNNYGYTF	TGCGCCAGCAGCCCTGGAGACGGGAATAACTATGGCTACACCTTC
TRBV7-3	NA	TRBJ1-1	TRBD1	CASSLRPGQPNTEAFF	TGTGCCAGCAGCTTGAGGCCGGGACAGCCCAACACTGAAGCTTTCTTT
TRBV29-1	NA	TRBJ1-1	NA	CSVERGSTEAFF	TGCAGCGTTGAACGAGGGTCCACTGAAGCTTTCTTT
TRBV23-1	NA	TRBJ2-5	TRBD1	CASNTPGTATLKETQYF	TGCGCCAGCAACACACCAGGGACAGCTACCCTCAAAGAGACCCAGTACTTC